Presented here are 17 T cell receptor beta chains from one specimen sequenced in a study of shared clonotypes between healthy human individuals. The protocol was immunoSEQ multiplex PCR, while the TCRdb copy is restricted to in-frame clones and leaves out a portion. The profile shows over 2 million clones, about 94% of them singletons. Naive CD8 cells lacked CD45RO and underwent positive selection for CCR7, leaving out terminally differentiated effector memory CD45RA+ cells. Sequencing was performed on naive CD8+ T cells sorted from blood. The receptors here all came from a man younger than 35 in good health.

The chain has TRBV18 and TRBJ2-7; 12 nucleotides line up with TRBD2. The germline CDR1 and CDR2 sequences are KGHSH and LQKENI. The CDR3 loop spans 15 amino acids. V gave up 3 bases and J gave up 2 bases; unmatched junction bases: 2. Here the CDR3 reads CASSPRTSGAYEQYF. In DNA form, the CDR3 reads TGTGCCAGCTCACCCCGGACTAGCGGGGCCTACGAGCAGTACTTC.

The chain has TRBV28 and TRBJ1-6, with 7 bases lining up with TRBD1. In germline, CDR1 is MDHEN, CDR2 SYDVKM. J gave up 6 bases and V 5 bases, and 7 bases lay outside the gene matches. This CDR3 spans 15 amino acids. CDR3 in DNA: TGTGCCAGCAGTCCACGGGACAGCCTTAATTCACCCCTCCACTTT. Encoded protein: CASSPRDSLNSPLHF. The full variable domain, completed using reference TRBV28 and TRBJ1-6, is DVKVTQSSRYLVKRTGEKVFLECVQDMDHENMFWYRQDPGLGLRLIYFSYDVKMKEKGDIPEGYSVSREKKERFSLILESASTNQTSMYLCASSPRDSLNSPLHFGNGTRLTVT.

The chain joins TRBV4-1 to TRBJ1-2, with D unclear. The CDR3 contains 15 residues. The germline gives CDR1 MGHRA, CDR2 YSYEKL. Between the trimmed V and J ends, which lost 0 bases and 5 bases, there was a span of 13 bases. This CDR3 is CASSQDVLGWYGYTF. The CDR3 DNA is TGCGCCAGCAGCCAAGATGTCCTAGGATGGTATGGCTACACCTTC.

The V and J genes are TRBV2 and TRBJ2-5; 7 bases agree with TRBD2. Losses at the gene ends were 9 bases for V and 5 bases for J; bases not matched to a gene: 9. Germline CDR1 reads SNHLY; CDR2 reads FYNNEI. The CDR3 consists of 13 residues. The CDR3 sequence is CASPGLREETQYF. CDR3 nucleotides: TGTGCCAGTCCGGGACTAAGGGAGGAGACCCAGTACTTC.

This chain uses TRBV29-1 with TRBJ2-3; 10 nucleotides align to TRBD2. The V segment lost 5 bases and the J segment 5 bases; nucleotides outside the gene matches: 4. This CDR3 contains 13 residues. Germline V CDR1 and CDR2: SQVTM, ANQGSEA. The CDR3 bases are TGCAGCGTTCCAGCGGGAGGGCTAGATACGCAGTATTTT. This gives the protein CSVPAGGLDTQYF.

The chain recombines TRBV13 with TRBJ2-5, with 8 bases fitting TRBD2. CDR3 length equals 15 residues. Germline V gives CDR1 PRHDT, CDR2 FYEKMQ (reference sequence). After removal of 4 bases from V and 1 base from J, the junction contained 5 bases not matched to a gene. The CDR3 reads CASSYTLAGQETQYF. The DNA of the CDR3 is TGTGCCAGCAGCTATACTCTAGCGGGCCAAGAGACCCAGTACTTC.

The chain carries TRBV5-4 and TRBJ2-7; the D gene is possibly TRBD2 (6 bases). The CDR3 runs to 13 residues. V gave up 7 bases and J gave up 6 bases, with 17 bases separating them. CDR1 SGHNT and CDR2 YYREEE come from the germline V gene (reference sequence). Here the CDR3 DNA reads TGTGCCAGCGGAGCGGGCCCTCGGTCCGAGCAGTACTTC. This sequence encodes CASGAGPRSEQYF.

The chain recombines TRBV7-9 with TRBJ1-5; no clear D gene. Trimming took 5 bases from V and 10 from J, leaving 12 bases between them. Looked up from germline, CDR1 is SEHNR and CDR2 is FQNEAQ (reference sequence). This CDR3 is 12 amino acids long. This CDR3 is CASSGPDGPQHF. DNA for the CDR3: TGTGCCAGCAGCGGACCGGACGGCCCCCAGCATTTT.

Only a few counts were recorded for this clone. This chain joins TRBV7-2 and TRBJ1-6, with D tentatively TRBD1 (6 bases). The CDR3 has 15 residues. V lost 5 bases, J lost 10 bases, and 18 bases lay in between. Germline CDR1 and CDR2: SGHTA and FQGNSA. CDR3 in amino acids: CASSQDWGGLSPLHF. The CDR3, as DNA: TGTGCCAGCAGCCAAGATTGGGGGGGCCTCTCACCCCTCCACTTT.

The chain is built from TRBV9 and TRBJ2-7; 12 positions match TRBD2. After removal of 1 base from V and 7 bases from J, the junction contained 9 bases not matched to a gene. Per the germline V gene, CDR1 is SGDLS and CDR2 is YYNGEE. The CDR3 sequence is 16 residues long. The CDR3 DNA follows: TGTGCCAGCAGCGTAATGACTAGCGGGAGCTTCGAGGAGCAGTACTTC. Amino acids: CASSVMTSGSFEEQYF.

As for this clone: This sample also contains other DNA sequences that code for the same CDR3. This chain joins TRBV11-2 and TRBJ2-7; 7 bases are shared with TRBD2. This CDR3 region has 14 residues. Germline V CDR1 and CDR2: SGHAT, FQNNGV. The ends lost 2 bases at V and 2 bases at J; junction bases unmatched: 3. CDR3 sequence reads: CASSLLADTYEQYF. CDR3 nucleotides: TGTGCCAGCAGCTTACTAGCGGATACCTACGAGCAGTACTTC. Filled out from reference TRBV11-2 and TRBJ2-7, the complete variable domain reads EAGVAQSPRYKIIEKRQSVAFWCNPISGHATLYWYQQILGQGPKLLIQFQNNGVVDDSQLPKDRFSAERLKGVDSTLKIQPAKLEDSAVYLCASSLLADTYEQYFGPGTRLTVT.

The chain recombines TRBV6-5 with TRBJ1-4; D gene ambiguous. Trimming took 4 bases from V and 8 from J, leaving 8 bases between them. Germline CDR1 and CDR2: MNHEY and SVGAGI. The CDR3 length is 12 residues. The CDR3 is CASSLLEEKLFF. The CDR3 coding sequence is TGTGCCAGCAGTTTACTAGAGGAAAAACTGTTTTTT.

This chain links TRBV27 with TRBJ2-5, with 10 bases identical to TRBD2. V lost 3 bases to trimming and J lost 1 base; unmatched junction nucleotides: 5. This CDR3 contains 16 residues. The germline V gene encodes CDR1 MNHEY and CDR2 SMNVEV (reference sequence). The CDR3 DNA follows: TGTGCCAGCAGTTTCTCTAGCGGGGGCCTCCAAGAGACCCAGTACTTC. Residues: CASSFSSGGLQETQYF.

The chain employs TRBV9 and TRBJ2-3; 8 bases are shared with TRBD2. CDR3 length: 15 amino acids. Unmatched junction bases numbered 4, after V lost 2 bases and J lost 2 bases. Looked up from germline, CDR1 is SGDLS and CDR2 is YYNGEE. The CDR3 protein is CASSVSGEYTDTQYF. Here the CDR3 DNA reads TGTGCCAGCAGCGTTAGCGGGGAATACACAGATACGCAGTATTTT.

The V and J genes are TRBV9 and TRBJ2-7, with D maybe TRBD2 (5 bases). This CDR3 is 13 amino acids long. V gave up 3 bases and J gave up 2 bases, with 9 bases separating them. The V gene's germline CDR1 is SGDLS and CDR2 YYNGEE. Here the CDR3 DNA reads TGTGCCAGCAGCGGAGCGGCTGCCTACGAGCAGTACTTC. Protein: CASSGAAAYEQYF.

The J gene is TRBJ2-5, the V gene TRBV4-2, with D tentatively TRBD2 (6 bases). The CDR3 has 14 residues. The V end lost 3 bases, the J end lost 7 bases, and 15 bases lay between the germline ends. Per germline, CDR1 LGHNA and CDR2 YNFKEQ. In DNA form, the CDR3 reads TGTGCCAGCAGCCATGGTACAGGAGCGGGGACCCAGTACTTC. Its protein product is CASSHGTGAGTQYF.

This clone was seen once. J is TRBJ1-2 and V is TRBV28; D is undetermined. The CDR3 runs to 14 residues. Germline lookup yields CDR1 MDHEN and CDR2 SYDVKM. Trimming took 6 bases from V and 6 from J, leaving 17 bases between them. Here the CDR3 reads CASSPLSGWDGYTF. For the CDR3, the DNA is TGTGCCAGCAGCCCACTCTCGGGGTGGGATGGCTACACCTTC.